This TCR beta chain appears in the sequencing data of a study of shared clonotypes between healthy human individuals. Comments on this clone: This may be a read error, as it is one base from a much larger clone.

Assay: immunoSEQ multiplex PCR; the TCRdb copy retains only in-frame clones and omits some. The table lists 850,000 to 1,100,000 clones, 60% to 80% of them singletons. The CDR3 covers 15 residues. Deletions cut 2 bases from V and 1 base from J, with 12 bases between. Germline CDR1 and CDR2: GTSNPN and SVGIG (reference sequence). The specimen sequenced was memory CD4+ T cells from PBMCs. The subset is: CD45RA-negative fraction. The chain employs TRBV30 and TRBJ1-5; TRBD1 might be the D (5 bases). The TCR originated in a man aged 18 to 30 in good health. Some clones in this sample may be carry-over from other donors' samples. The CDR3 is CAWSRRGSSNQPQHF. Here the CDR3 DNA reads TGTGCCTGGAGTAGACGGGGGAGCAGCAATCAGCCCCAGCATTTT. The entire variable domain, with the rest obtained from reference TRBV30 and TRBJ1-5, is as follows: SQTIHQWPATLVQPVGSPLSLECTVEGTSNPNLYWYRQAAGRGLQLLFYSVGIGQISSEVPQNLSASRPQDRQFILSSKKLLLSDSGFYLCAWSRRGSSNQPQHFGDGTRLSIL.